The clone carrying this T cell receptor beta chain was seen many times. This CDR3 is built from 15 residues. Germline CDR1 LGHDT, CDR2 YNNKEL (reference sequence). The V end lost 3 bases, the J end lost 5 bases, and 16 bases lay between the germline ends. In the library, individual cDNA molecules carried attached unique molecular identifiers. TCRdb recomputed calls from the 5' RACE reads with MiXCR, one row per CDR3 protein. The sample carries about 55,000 distinct CDR3 sequences, roughly 13% recorded once. These data originate in a study of early T cells in non-severe SARS-CoV-2 infection. Study background: Sequencing targeted bulk RNA from unsorted whole blood, leaving chains unpaired.

This TCR came from an adult who was a healthcare worker with PCR-confirmed SARS-CoV-2 infection or an uninfected control (not recorded which). V usage is TRBV3-1 and J usage is TRBJ1-1; D gene uncertain. The input for sequencing was whole blood, taken at baseline. The CDR3 region is CASSQAVVTVTEAFF. The CDR3 DNA reads as TGTGCCAGCAGCCAGGCGGTGGTAACGGTTACTGAAGCTTTCTTT.